The 21 T cell receptor beta chains listed next were all sequenced from one sample in a study of blood T cell repertoires in COVID-19. The assay was immunoSEQ multiplex PCR, and TCRdb's table has in-frame clones only and misses some. The sample includes fewer than 200,000 clones, around nine tenths of them seen just once. Sample: peripheral blood. These receptors originate from a woman between 70 and 85 years old with COVID-19, enrolled during active disease.

The CDR3 DNA sequence: TGTGCAAGTCGCCGATGGGACTTGAGCCTGAACAATGAGCAGTTCTTC. It codes for CASRRWDLSLNNEQFF. The chain has TRBV12-2 and TRBJ2-1; the listed D gene, TRBD2, was not tested against the DNA. TRBV12-2 is an annotated pseudogene. CDR3 size: 16 residues.

This sequence joins TRBV15 and TRBJ2-3; D may be TRBD2 (6 bases). Germline loops: CDR1 LNHNV, CDR2 YYDKDF (reference sequence). The CDR3 totals 17 residues. V lost 4 bases and J 0 bases, leaving 17 bases between the germline ends. DNA of the CDR3: TGTGCCACCAGCATTAGGACCTCCCGGGGGAGCACAGATACGCAGTATTTT. Its protein is CATSIRTSRGSTDTQYF.

The V call is TRBV9, the J call TRBJ2-3, with TRBD2 identical over 12 bases. The CDR3 contains 19 residues. Trimming at V came to 3 bases and at J to 3 bases, leaving 14 bases not matched to a gene. Germline assignment: CDR1 SGDLS and CDR2 YYNGEE. In DNA, the CDR3 is TGTGCCAGCAGCGCAGATTCGGGACTAGCGGGTGGGGCGACAGATACGCAGTATTTT. Translating gives CASSADSGLAGGATDTQYF.

J is TRBJ1-1 and V is TRBV10-3; a weak D match, TRBD1 (5 bases). The CDR3 consists of 14 residues. Between the trimmed V and J ends, which lost 6 bases and 1 base, there was a span of 12 bases. Germline V gives CDR1 ENHRY, CDR2 SYGVKD. The chain's CDR3 is CAIRGGTENTEAFF. The CDR3, as DNA: TGTGCCATCAGGGGAGGGACGGAGAACACTGAAGCTTTCTTT.

The chain couples TRBV29-1 to TRBJ1-1; D not resolved. The CDR3 extends over 14 amino acids. V lost 6 bases to trimming and J lost 5 bases, with 19 bases between them. The germline V gene encodes CDR1 SQVTM and CDR2 ANQGSEA. This CDR3 is CSVGGRKTGTEAFF. The CDR3 coding sequence is TGCAGCGTCGGCGGTAGGAAAACCGGAACTGAAGCTTTCTTT.

The table lists this clone with a count of one. The chain employs TRBV7-2 and TRBJ1-1; unclear D gene. The ends were cut back, 1 base at V and 8 bases at J, with 8 bases in the middle. This CDR3 has 12 amino acids. Germline values: CDR1 SGHTA, CDR2 FQGNSA. CDR3 sequence: CASSLGSLEAFF. CDR3 sequence (DNA): TGTGCCAGCAGCTTAGGGAGTTTAGAAGCTTTCTTT.

This chain joins TRBV7-8 and TRBJ1-1; D is unresolved. Trimming removed 0 bases from V and 5 bases from J, with 10 bases in between. Germline-derived CDR1 and CDR2 are SGHVS and FQNEAQ. This CDR3 region has 14 residues. The CDR3 region has the DNA TGTGCCAGCAGCTTAGCGATGGAGATGACTGAAGCTTTCTTT. This codes for CASSLAMEMTEAFF. Variable domain in full (rest from reference TRBV7-8 and TRBJ1-1): GAGVSQSPRYKVAKRGQDVALRCDPISGHVSLFWYQQALGQGPEFLTYFQNEAQLDKSGLPSDRFFAERPEGSVSTLKIQRTQQEDSAVYLCASSLAMEMTEAFFGQGTRLTVV.

The chain is built from TRBV30 and TRBJ2-7, with a possible D match to TRBD2 (6 bases). Germline loops: CDR1 GTSNPN, CDR2 SVGIG (reference sequence). CDR3 size: 14 residues. The ends were cut back, 1 base at V and 2 bases at J, with 12 bases in the middle. The CDR3 sequence: CAWSAGRGTYEQYF. The CDR3 DNA reads as TGTGCCTGGAGTGCAGGGCGGGGCACCTACGAGCAGTACTTC.

The chain carries TRBV7-3 and TRBJ2-7; weak D call: TRBD1 (6 bases). CDR1 is SGHTA and CDR2 is FQGTGA in the germline V gene. Trimming took 5 bases from V and 2 from J, leaving 13 bases between them. The length of the CDR3 is 14 residues. The CDR3 DNA follows: TGTGCCAGCAGCCCAAGTGCAGGGGCCTACGAGCAGTACTTC. It specifies CASSPSAGAYEQYF. Using reference TRBV7-3 and TRBJ2-7 for the parts outside the CDR3, the full variable domain is GAGVSQTPSNKVTEKGKYVELRCDPISGHTALYWYRQSLGQGPEFLIYFQGTGAADDSGLPNDRFFAVRPEGSVSTLKIQRTERGDSAVYLCASSPSAGAYEQYFGPGTRLTVT.

This clone was recorded once. The chain combines TRBV5-1 with TRBJ2-5, with a weak D call TRBD1 (5 bases). V lost 6 bases, J lost 2 bases, and 20 bases lay in between. The CDR3 has 16 amino acids. Germline-derived CDR1 and CDR2 are SGHRS and YFSETQ. The DNA of the CDR3 is TGCGCCAGCAACCCACTCCCTGCAGGGAAACAAGAGACCCAGTACTTC. This codes for CASNPLPAGKQETQYF.

V is TRBV7-9 and J is TRBJ2-2, with D hard to call. Germline lookup yields CDR1 SEHNR and CDR2 FQNEAQ (reference sequence). This CDR3 region has 15 residues. V gave up 0 bases and J gave up 0 bases, with 5 bases separating them. The CDR3, as DNA: TGTGCCAGCAGCTTAGCATCAGCGAACACCGGGGAGCTGTTTTTT. Its translation is CASSLASANTGELFF.

V is TRBV7-9 and J is TRBJ2-7, with 7 bases that match TRBD1. CDR3 length equals 15 residues. The germline V gene has CDR1 SEHNR and CDR2 FQNEAQ (reference sequence). V was clipped by 2 bases and J by 4 bases; unmatched bases: 8. DNA for the CDR3: TGTGCCAGCAGCTTACGGGACAGCAGTCCGTACGAGCAGTACTTC. Translated, it gives CASSLRDSSPYEQYF.

The chain has TRBV5-4 and TRBJ2-1; D may be TRBD2 (5 bases). The CDR3 is 15 amino acids. V lost 0 bases, J lost 7 bases, and 14 bases lay in between. Germline V gives CDR1 SGHNT, CDR2 YYREEE (reference sequence). The CDR3 coding sequence is TGTGCCAGCAGCTTGGGGCTAGCTGGTCTTAATGAGCAGTTCTTC. Translating it yields CASSLGLAGLNEQFF.

The V call is TRBV19, the J call TRBJ1-5, with TRBD1 matching 7 bases. With V trimmed by 3 bases and J by 5 bases, 7 bases remained unmatched. The CDR3 is 15 amino acids. Germline V gene data show CDR1 as LNHDA and CDR2 as SQIVND (reference sequence). The CDR3 DNA is TGTGCCAGTAGTATGGGACAGCTAAAGTATCAGCCCCAGCATTTT. It translates to CASSMGQLKYQPQHF.

About this clone: In the same sample, other DNA sequences code for this CDR3. This chain joins TRBV5-1 and TRBJ2-7; 13 bases align to TRBD2. The length of the CDR3 is 14 residues. Germline V gives CDR1 SGHRS, CDR2 YFSETQ. Trimming removed 3 bases from V and 4 bases from J; junction bases left unmatched: 1. The CDR3 sequence: CASSWTSGSYEQYF. CDR3 DNA sequence: TGCGCCAGCAGCTGGACTAGCGGGAGTTACGAGCAGTACTTC. The full variable domain, rest sourced from reference TRBV5-1 and TRBJ2-7, is KAGVTQTPRYLIKTRGQQVTLSCSPISGHRSVSWYQQTPGQGLQFLFEYFSETQRNKGNFPGRFSGRQFSNSRSEMNVSTLELGDSALYLCASSWTSGSYEQYFGPGTRLTVT.

The chain carries TRBV28 and TRBJ2-5; tentative D call: TRBD1 (6 bases). Germline CDR1 and CDR2: MDHEN and SYDVKM. This CDR3 comprises 15 residues. Trimming cost V 4 bases and J 5 bases, with 17 bases left between them. The chain's CDR3 is CASSSSTRQAETQYF. In nucleotides, the CDR3 is TGTGCCAGCAGTTCCTCGACCCGACAGGCGGAGACCCAGTACTTC.

V usage is TRBV28 and J usage is TRBJ1-4, with TRBD1 as a possible D gene (6 bases). Per germline, CDR1 MDHEN and CDR2 SYDVKM. Trimming cost V 2 bases and J 8 bases, with 15 bases left between them. The CDR3 extends over 15 amino acids. The CDR3 coding sequence is TGTGCCAGCAGTTTAACATCGGGGGGCGCAGAAAAACTGTTTTTT. It translates to CASSLTSGGAEKLFF. The variable domain in full, with the rest retrieved from reference TRBV28 and TRBJ1-4, is DVKVTQSSRYLVKRTGEKVFLECVQDMDHENMFWYRQDPGLGLRLIYFSYDVKMKEKGDIPEGYSVSREKKERFSLILESASTNQTSMYLCASSLTSGGAEKLFFGSGTQLSVL.

This clone has only one observation. V gene TRBV9 combines with J gene TRBJ1-1; 7 nucleotides match TRBD1. Trimming at V came to 0 bases and at J to 11 bases, leaving 4 bases not matched to a gene. Germline values: CDR1 SGDLS, CDR2 YYNGEE. This CDR3 region has 12 residues. CDR3 region: CASSVERGRAFF. As DNA, the CDR3 is TGTGCCAGCAGCGTAGAGAGGGGGCGGGCTTTCTTT.

J is TRBJ2-2 and V is TRBV7-3; D remains ambiguous. Trimming removed 0 bases at V and 7 bases at J, with 15 bases between. Per the germline V gene, CDR1 is SGHTA and CDR2 is FQGTGA. This CDR3 is 16 amino acids long. DNA for the CDR3: TGTGCCAGCAGCTTAACCATGGCGATGGGCAGCGGGGAGCTGTTTTTT. Its translation is CASSLTMAMGSGELFF.

The chain joins TRBV27 to TRBJ1-4; D uncertain. This CDR3 comprises 17 residues. The germline V gene encodes CDR1 MNHEY and CDR2 SMNVEV (reference sequence). Trimming left V 0 bases short and J 4 bases short, with 15 bases between. The CDR3 DNA sequence: TGTGCCAGCAGTTTATCAACTGTCCCGCCTTATAATGAAAAACTGTTTTTT. It translates to CASSLSTVPPYNEKLFF.

CDR3 protein: CAWSVRAGDHYGYTF. The CDR3 DNA is TGTGCCTGGAGTGTACGGGCGGGGGACCATTATGGCTACACCTTC. This chain uses TRBV30 with TRBJ1-2; D is possibly TRBD1 (5 bases). Trimming cost V 0 bases and J 5 bases, with 16 bases left between them. The CDR3 has 15 residues. Looked up from germline, CDR1 is GTSNPN and CDR2 is SVGIG (reference sequence).